A single sample is the source of the 18 T cell receptor beta chains below, sequenced in a study of naive and memory T cell subsets. Both TRBC1 and TRBC2 were covered by a beta constant-region primer of two equimolar oligonucleotides. Four rounds of PCR amplified the ligated cDNA using nested alpha and beta constant-region primers plus SP2. TCRdb reprocessed the UMI-ligation and nested PCR reads with MiXCR, giving one entry per CDR3 protein. Among more than 120,000 distinct CDR3 sequences listed, more than 15% were seen once. Antigens of these TCRs are unknown. Findings and limits, study-wide: Possibly reflecting memory cells re-expressing CD45RA, a few larger clonotypes occurred in naive repertoires, especially CD8.

Sequenced sample: naive CD8+ T cells from blood. These receptor sequences come from a human donor in good health.

The rearrangement uses TRBV5-4 and TRBJ2-1; 7 bases agree with TRBD1. The CDR3 contains 12 residues. Germline V gene lookup returns CDR1 SGHNT and CDR2 YYREEE (reference sequence). The V gene end was trimmed by 4 bases and the J gene end by 10 bases; junction bases not matched to a gene: 5. The CDR3 loop is CASSPTGIEQFF. DNA for the CDR3: TGTGCCAGCAGCCCGACAGGGATCGAGCAGTTCTTC.

This chain links TRBV12-3 or TRBV12-4 with TRBJ2-1; tentatively, D is TRBD1 or TRBD2 (5 bases each). The length of the CDR3 is 14 residues. The V gene lost 0 bases and the J gene lost 12 bases, with 15 bases spanning the gap. CDR3 sequence: CASSLAGTHPWQFF. CDR3 coding DNA: TGTGCCAGCAGTTTAGCAGGGACCCACCCTTGGCAGTTCTTC.

The chain is built from TRBV4-1 and TRBJ2-1; D is possibly TRBD1 (6 bases). The germline V and J ends were trimmed by 0 bases and 9 bases, with 21 bases remaining between them. The CDR3 is made up of 17 amino acids. Germline lookup yields CDR1 MGHRA and CDR2 YSYEKL. As DNA, the CDR3 is TGCGCCAGCAGCCAAGATAATCAGGGGTCGGGATTGGGTGAGCAGTTCTTC. Residues: CASSQDNQGSGLGEQFF.

This clonotype was seen at least ten times. The V and J genes are TRBV20-1 and TRBJ2-1, with D hard to call. This CDR3 is 12 amino acids long. The germline V gene encodes CDR1 DFQATT and CDR2 SNEGSKA (reference sequence). V lost 3 bases and J lost 10, with 13 bases in between. The CDR3 sequence is CSASLPRPEQFF. The CDR3 nucleotides are TGCAGTGCTAGCCTCCCCCGGCCAGAGCAGTTCTTC.

The rearrangement uses TRBV5-5 and TRBJ2-3; the match to TRBD2 covers 12 bases. Trimming cost V 2 bases and J 1 base; bases outside gene matches: 17. Looked up from germline, CDR1 is SGHKS and CDR2 is YYEKEE (reference sequence). CDR3 length equals 21 residues. Here the CDR3 DNA reads TGTGCCAGCAGCTTCTACCTAGCGGGAGGGCCTTATTTAGAAGGCACAGATACGCAGTATTTT. Translated, it gives CASSFYLAGGPYLEGTDTQYF.

This chain joins TRBV12-5 and TRBJ2-7, with 10 bases that match TRBD1. The CDR3 covers 17 residues. Germline assignment: CDR1 LGHNT and CDR2 FRNRAP. J gave up 6 bases and V 0 bases, and 11 bases lay outside the gene matches. CDR3 DNA sequence: TGTGCTAGTGGTTTGGTACAGACAGGGGGCGAGTTACTCGAGCAGTACTTC. Its translation is CASGLVQTGGELLEQYF.

This clonotype was seen only a few times. The genes are TRBV7-6 and TRBJ2-2; D remains unclear. Germline CDR1 is SGHVS and CDR2 is FNYEAQ. V shed 1 base and J shed 1 base, with 7 bases lying between them. This CDR3 has 15 amino acids. This chain's CDR3 is CASSLGGGNTGELFF. The DNA for the CDR3 is TGTGCCAGCAGCTTAGGAGGCGGGAACACCGGGGAGCTGTTTTTT. Complete variable domain (other parts from reference TRBV7-6 and TRBJ2-2): GAGVSQSPRYKVTKRGQDVALRCDPISGHVSLYWYRQALGQGPEFLTYFNYEAQQDKSGLPNDRFSAERPEGSISTLTIQRTEQRDSAMYRCASSLGGGNTGELFFGEGSRLTVL.

A few counts support this clonotype. The chain recombines TRBV11-2 with TRBJ1-2; D remains ambiguous. Per the germline V gene, CDR1 is SGHAT and CDR2 is FQNNGV. Trimming pared 5 bases from V and 5 bases from J, leaving 12 bases between. The CDR3 length is 13 residues. The chain's CDR3 is CASSREQVYGYTF. The CDR3 DNA reads TGTGCCAGCAGCCGAGAGCAGGTGTATGGCTACACCTTC.

V gene TRBV27 combines with J gene TRBJ2-1; D unresolved. Germline CDR1 reads MNHEY; CDR2 reads SMNVEV (reference sequence). With 3 bases removed from V and 6 bases from J, the gap between germline ends came to 6 bases. The CDR3 contains 12 residues. The CDR3 protein is CASSFGVNEQFF. In nucleotides, the CDR3 is TGTGCCAGCAGTTTTGGGGTCAATGAGCAGTTCTTC.

CDR3 region: CASSLSRQGTYEQYF. The CDR3 coding sequence is TGTGCCAGCAGTTTATCCAGACAGGGAACCTACGAGCAGTACTTC. This chain links TRBV27 with TRBJ2-7, with TRBD1 identical over 7 bases. The CDR3 loop spans 15 amino acids. Germline CDR1 and CDR2: MNHEY and SMNVEV (reference sequence). Unmatched junction bases numbered 4, after V lost 0 bases and J lost 2 bases.

This clonotype was counted between two and nine times. The chain employs TRBV12-3 or TRBV12-4 and TRBJ1-1, with 7 bases lining up with TRBD1. The CDR3 runs to 11 residues. Trimming removed 3 bases from V and 12 bases from J; junction bases left unmatched: 4. This CDR3 reads CASSLTGLTFF. The DNA of the CDR3 is TGTGCCAGCAGTTTGACAGGGCTGACTTTCTTT.

The genes are TRBV6-1 and TRBJ2-2; 10 bases fit TRBD2. Germline lookup yields CDR1 MNHNS and CDR2 SASEGT. J lost 4 bases, V lost 7 bases, and 3 bases had no gene match. The CDR3 runs to 14 residues. This chain's CDR3 is CASTEREGTGELFF. The DNA for the CDR3 is TGTGCCAGCACTGAGCGGGAGGGCACCGGGGAGCTGTTTTTT.

The sample holds a few counts of this clonotype. The chain carries TRBV28 and TRBJ2-2, with 8 bases aligning to TRBD1. The CDR3 extends over 14 amino acids. Germline CDR1 reads MDHEN; CDR2 reads SYDVKM. Germline trimming cut 5 bases from V and 7 bases from J; bases unmatched to any gene: 6. CDR3 coding DNA: TGTGCCAGCAGTCCACAGGGGGTGGGCGGGGAGCTGTTTTTT. This encodes CASSPQGVGGELFF.

The CDR3 DNA reads TGTGCCAGCAGTTACTCCAGCCCCGCAACTAATGAAAAACTGTTTTTT. Its protein is CASSYSSPATNEKLFF. This chain connects TRBV6-5 to TRBJ1-4; D remains unclear. V gave up 0 bases and J gave up 0 bases, with 8 bases separating them. Germline CDR1 reads MNHEY; CDR2 reads SVGAGI. CDR3 size: 16 residues.

The CDR3: CASSFGHTYEQYF. The CDR3 nucleotides are TGTGCCAGCAGCTTCGGCCATACCTACGAGCAGTACTTC. The rearrangement uses TRBV5-6 and TRBJ2-7; D gene ambiguous. V lost 2 bases and J 2 bases, leaving 8 bases between the germline ends. Germline CDR1 is SGHDT and CDR2 is YYEEEE. The CDR3 runs to 13 residues. Full variable domain (missing parts from reference TRBV5-6 and TRBJ2-7): DAGVTQSPTHLIKTRGQQVTLRCSPKSGHDTVSWYQQALGQGPQFIFQYYEEEERQRGNFPDRFSGHQFPNYSSELNVNALLLGDSALYLCASSFGHTYEQYFGPGTRLTVT.

Only a few counts were recorded for this clonotype. V usage is TRBV6-5 and J usage is TRBJ2-1, with D maybe TRBD1 (6 bases). The germline gives CDR1 MNHEY, CDR2 SVGAGI. The CDR3 covers 14 residues. V was cut by 4 bases and J by 9 bases, with 16 bases left in between. The CDR3, as DNA: TGTGCCAGCAGTTCCCTAATGGGGGCTGCTGAGCAGTTCTTC. Translating it yields CASSSLMGAAEQFF.

A few counts support this clonotype. The chain combines TRBV27 with TRBJ2-7, with 7 nucleotides matching TRBD2. V lost 2 bases and J lost 0; bases outside the gene matches: 7. There are 16 residues in the CDR3. From germline, CDR1 is MNHEY and CDR2 SMNVEV (reference sequence). CDR3 nucleotide sequence: TGTGCCAGCAGTTTACCGCCGGGGGGAAGCTCCTACGAGCAGTACTTC. Its translation: CASSLPPGGSSYEQYF.

V is TRBV27 and J is TRBJ2-7; tentatively, D is TRBD1 (6 bases). This CDR3 has 14 amino acids. V was pared by 3 bases and J by 0 bases, with 9 bases between. Germline values: CDR1 MNHEY, CDR2 SMNVEV (reference sequence). CDR3 bases: TGTGCCAGCAGTTTGTTAGGGGGCTCCTACGAGCAGTACTTC. Translated: CASSLLGGSYEQYF.